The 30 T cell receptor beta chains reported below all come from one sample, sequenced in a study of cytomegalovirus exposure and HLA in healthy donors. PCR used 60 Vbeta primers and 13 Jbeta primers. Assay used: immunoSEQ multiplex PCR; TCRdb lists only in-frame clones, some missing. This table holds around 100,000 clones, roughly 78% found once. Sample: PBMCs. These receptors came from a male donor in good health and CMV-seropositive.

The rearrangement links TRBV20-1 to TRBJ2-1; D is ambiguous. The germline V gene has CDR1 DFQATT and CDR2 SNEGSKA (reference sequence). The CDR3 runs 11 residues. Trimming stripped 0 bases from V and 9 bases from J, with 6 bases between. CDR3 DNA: TGCAGTGCTAGAGAAGTCGGTGAGCAGTTCTTC. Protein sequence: CSAREVGEQFF.

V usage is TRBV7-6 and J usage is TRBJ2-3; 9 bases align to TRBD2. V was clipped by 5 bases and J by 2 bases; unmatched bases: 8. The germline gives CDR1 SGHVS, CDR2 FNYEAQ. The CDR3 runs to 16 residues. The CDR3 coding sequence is TGTGCCAGCAGCCCTAGGGCTAGCGGGGACACAGATACGCAGTATTTT. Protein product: CASSPRASGDTDTQYF.

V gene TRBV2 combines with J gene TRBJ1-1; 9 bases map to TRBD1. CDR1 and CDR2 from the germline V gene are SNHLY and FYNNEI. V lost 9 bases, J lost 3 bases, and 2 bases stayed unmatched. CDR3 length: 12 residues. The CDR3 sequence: CARGDRDTEAFF. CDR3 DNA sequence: TGTGCCAGGGGGGACAGGGACACTGAAGCTTTCTTT.

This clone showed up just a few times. DNA for the CDR3: TGTGCCAGAAGCTGCACCGGGACAGGTTTTTCCTACGAGCAGTACTTC. Amino acid sequence: CARSCTGTGFSYEQYF. This sequence joins TRBV7-5 and TRBJ2-7; TRBD1 reflects the table's D call only, with no check against the DNA. TRBV7-5 is termed a pseudogene. This CDR3 spans 16 amino acids.

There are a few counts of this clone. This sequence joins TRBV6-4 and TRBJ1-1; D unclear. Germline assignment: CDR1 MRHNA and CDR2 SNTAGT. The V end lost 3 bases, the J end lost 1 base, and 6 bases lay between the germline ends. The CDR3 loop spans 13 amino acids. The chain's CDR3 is CASSEESNTEAFF. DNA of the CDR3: TGTGCCAGCAGTGAAGAGTCGAACACTGAAGCTTTCTTT.

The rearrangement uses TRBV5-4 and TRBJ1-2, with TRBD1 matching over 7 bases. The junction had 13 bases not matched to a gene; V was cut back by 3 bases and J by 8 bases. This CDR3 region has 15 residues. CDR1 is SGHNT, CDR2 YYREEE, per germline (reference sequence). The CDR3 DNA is TGTGCCAGCAGCTCTATGCAGACAGGGAAGAACGGCTACACCTTC. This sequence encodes CASSSMQTGKNGYTF.

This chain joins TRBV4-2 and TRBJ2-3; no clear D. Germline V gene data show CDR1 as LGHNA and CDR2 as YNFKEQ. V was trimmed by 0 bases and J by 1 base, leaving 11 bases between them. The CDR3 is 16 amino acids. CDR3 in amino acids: CASSQESTPRTDTQYF. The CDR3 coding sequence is TGTGCCAGCAGCCAAGAGTCTACCCCGCGCACAGATACGCAGTATTTT.

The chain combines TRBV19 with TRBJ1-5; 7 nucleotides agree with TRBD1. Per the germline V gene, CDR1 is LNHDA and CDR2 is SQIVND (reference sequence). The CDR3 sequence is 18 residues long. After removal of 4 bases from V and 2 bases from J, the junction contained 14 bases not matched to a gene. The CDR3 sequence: CASSTLHQRGRGNQPQHF. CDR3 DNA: TGTGCCAGTAGTACCCTTCATCAAAGGGGGCGAGGCAATCAGCCCCAGCATTTT.

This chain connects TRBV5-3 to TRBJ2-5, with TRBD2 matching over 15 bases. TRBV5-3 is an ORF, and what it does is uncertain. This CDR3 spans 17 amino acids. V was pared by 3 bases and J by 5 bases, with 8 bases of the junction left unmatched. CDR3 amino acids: CARSYGLAGGLFETQYF. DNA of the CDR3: TGTGCCAGAAGCTACGGACTAGCGGGAGGGTTGTTTGAGACCCAGTACTTC.

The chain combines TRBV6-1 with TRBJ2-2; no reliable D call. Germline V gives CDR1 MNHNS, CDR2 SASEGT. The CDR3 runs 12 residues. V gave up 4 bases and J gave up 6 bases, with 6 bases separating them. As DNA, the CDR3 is TGTGCCAGCAGTGTCGTCGCCGGGGAGCTGTTTTTT. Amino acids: CASSVVAGELFF.

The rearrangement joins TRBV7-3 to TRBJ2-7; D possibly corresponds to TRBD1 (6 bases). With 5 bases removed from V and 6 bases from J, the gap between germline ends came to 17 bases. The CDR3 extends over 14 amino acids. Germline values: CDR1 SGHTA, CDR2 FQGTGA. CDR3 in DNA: TGTGCCAGCAGCCGAAAAAACAGGGATGGCGAGCAGTACTTC. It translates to CASSRKNRDGEQYF.

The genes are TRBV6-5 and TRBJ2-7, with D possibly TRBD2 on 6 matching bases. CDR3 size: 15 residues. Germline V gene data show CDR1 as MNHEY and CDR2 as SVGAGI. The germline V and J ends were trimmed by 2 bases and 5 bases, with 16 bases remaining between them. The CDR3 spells CASSYVQGGEDEQYF. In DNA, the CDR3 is TGTGCCAGCAGTTACGTCCAGGGAGGTGAGGACGAGCAGTACTTC.

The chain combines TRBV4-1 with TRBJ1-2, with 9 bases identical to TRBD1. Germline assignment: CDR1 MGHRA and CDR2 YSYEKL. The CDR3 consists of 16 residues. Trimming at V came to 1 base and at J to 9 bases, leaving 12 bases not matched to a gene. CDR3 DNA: TGCGCCAGCAGCCAAGTCCTTCGGACAGGGGAAAATAGCTACACCTTC. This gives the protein CASSQVLRTGENSYTF.

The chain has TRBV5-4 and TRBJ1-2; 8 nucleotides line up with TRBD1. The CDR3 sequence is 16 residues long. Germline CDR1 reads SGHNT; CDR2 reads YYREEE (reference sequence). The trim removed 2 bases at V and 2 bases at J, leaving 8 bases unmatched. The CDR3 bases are TGTGCCAGCAGCTTAGGTGGCTACAGGGGGAACTATGGCTACACCTTC. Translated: CASSLGGYRGNYGYTF.

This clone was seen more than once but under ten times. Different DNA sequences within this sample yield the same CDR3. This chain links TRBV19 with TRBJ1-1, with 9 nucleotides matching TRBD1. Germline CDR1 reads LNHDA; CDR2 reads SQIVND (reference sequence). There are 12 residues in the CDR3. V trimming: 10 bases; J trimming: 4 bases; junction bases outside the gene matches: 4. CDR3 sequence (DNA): TGTGCCACCCGACAGGGGGGCACTGAAGCTTTCTTT. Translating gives CATRQGGTEAFF.

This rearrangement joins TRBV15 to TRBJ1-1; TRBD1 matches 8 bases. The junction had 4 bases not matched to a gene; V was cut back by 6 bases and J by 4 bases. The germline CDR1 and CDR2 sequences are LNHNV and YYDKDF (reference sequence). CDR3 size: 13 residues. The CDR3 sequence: CATSATGGTEAFF. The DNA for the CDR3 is TGTGCCACCAGTGCCACAGGGGGCACTGAAGCTTTCTTT.

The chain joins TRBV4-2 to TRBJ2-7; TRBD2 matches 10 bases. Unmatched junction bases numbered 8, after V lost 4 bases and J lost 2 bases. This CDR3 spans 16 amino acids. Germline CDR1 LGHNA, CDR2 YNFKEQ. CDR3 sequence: CASSPGVAGGPYEQYF. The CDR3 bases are TGTGCCAGCAGCCCGGGAGTAGCGGGGGGCCCCTACGAGCAGTACTTC.

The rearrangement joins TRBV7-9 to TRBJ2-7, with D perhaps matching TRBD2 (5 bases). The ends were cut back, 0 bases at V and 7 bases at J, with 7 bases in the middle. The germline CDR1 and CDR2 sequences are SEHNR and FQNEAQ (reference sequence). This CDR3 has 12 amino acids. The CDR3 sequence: CASSLATGEQYF. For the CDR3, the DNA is TGTGCCAGCAGCTTAGCGACGGGGGAGCAGTACTTC.

Here the CDR3 reads CASSRGLVGGEQYF. CDR3 DNA: TGCGCCAGCAGCCGAGGACTAGTGGGAGGGGAGCAGTACTTC. This rearrangement joins TRBV4-1 to TRBJ2-7; 7 positions agree with TRBD2. J lost 7 bases, V lost 4 bases, and 10 bases had no gene match. CDR3 size: 14 residues. The germline gives CDR1 MGHRA, CDR2 YSYEKL.

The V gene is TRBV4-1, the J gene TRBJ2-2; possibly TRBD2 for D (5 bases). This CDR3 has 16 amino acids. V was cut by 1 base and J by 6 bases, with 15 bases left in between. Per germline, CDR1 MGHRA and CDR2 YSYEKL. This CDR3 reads CASSQAEAGVPGELFF. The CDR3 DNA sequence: TGCGCCAGCAGCCAAGCGGAGGCGGGTGTGCCCGGGGAGCTGTTTTTT.

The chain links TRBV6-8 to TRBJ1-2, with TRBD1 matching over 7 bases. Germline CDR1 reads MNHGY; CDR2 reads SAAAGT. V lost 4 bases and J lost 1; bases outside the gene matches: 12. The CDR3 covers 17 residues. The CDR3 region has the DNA TGTGCCAGCAGTTCGAACCGGACAGGCGTCGTTAACTATGGCTACACCTTC. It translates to CASSSNRTGVVNYGYTF.

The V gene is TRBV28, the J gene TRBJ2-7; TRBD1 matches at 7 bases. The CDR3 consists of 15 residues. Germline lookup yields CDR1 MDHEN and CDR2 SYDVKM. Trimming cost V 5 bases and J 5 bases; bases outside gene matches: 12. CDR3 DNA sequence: TGTGCCAGCAGTCCGGACAGGTCTTTTGTGGACGAGCAGTACTTC. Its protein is CASSPDRSFVDEQYF.

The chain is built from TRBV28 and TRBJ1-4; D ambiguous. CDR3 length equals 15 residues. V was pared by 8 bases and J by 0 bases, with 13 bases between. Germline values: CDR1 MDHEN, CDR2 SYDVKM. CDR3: CASLLPGATNEKLFF. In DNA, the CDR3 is TGTGCCAGCCTACTTCCAGGTGCAACTAATGAAAAACTGTTTTTT. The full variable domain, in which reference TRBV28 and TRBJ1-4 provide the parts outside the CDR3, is DVKVTQSSRYLVKRTGEKVFLECVQDMDHENMFWYRQDPGLGLRLIYFSYDVKMKEKGDIPEGYSVSREKKERFSLILESASTNQTSMYLCASLLPGATNEKLFFGSGTQLSVL.

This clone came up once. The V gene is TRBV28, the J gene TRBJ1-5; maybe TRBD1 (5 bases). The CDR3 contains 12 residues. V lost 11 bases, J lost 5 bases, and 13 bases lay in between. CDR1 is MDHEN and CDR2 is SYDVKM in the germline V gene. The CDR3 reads CAVSTEYQPQHF. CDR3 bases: TGTGCCGTCTCGACAGAATATCAGCCCCAGCATTTT.

This chain's CDR3 is CASRNLLLGVTEAFF. The CDR3 region has the DNA TGTGCCAGCAGGAACCTTCTACTCGGGGTCACTGAAGCTTTCTTT. This chain connects TRBV6-5 to TRBJ1-1, with D unclear. The CDR3 totals 15 residues. The ends were cut back, 6 bases at V and 4 bases at J, with 18 bases in the middle. The V gene's germline CDR1 is MNHEY and CDR2 SVGAGI.

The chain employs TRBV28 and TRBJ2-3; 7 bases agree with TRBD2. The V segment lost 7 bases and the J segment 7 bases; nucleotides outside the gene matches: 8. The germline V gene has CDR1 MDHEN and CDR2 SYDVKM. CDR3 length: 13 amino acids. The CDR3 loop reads CASKEGGPHTQYF. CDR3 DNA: TGTGCCAGCAAAGAGGGAGGGCCCCATACGCAGTATTTT.

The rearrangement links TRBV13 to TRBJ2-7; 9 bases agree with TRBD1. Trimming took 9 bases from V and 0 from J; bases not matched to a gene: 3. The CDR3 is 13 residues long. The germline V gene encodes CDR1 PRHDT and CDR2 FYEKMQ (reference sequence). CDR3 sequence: CASGTGNSYEQYF. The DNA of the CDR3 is TGTGCCAGTGGGACAGGGAACTCCTACGAGCAGTACTTC.

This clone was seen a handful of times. The CDR3 bases are TGCAGCGTTACCAGGACTGAGGTTACCCAGCATTTT. Its translation: CSVTRTEVTQHF. This chain uses TRBV29-1 with TRBJ1-5; D is ambiguous. This CDR3 contains 12 residues. Per germline, CDR1 SQVTM and CDR2 ANQGSEA. V dropped 5 bases and J dropped 11 bases, with 16 bases sitting between them.

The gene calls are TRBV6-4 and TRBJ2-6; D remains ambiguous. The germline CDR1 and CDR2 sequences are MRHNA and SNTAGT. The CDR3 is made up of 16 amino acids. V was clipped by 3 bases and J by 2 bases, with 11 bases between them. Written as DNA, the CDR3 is TGTGCCAGCAGTGAGTCATTGAGAACTGGGGCCAACGTCCTGACTTTC. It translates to CASSESLRTGANVLTF.

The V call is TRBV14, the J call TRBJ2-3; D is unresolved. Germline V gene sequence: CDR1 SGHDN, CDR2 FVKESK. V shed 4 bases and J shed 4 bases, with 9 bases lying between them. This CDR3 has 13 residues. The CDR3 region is CASSLDISDTQYF. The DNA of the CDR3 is TGTGCCAGCAGCCTCGACATCTCAGATACGCAGTATTTT.